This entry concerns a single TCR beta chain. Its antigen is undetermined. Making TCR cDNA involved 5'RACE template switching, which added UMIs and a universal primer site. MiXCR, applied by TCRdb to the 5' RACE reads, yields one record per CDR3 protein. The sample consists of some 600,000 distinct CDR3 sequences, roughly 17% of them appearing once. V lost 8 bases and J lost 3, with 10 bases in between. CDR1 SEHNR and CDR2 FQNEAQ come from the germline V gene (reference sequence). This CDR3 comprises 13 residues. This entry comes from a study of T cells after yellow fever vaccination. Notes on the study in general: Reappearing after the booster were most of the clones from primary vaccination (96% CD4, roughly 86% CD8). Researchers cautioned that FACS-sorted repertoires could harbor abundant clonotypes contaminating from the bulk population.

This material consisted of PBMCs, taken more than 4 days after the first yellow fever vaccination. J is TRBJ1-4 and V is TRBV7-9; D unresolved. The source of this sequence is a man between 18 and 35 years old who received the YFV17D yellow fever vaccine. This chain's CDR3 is CASGYTANEKLFF. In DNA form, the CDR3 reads TGTGCCAGCGGCTATACAGCTAATGAAAAACTGTTTTTT.